The clone carrying this T cell receptor (beta chain) was seen a few times. Its specificity is not known. The study made its TCR cDNA through 5'RACE template switching. That step introduced a universal primer site along with UMIs. TCRdb processed the 5' RACE reads anew with MiXCR; each CDR3 protein has one entry. The sample has 450,000 to 550,000 distinct CDR3 sequences, 20% to 25% seen once. These data come from a study of T cells after yellow fever vaccination. Study findings and constraints: The CD4 compartment and the CD8 compartment contained a small share of clonotypes in common. Most primary-vaccination clones reappeared after the booster (approximately 95% CD4, about 88% CD8).

Germline V gene sequence: CDR1 LGHDT, CDR2 YNNKEL (reference sequence). This CDR3 has 12 amino acids. The V end lost 0 bases, the J end lost 10 bases, and 9 bases lay between the germline ends. The origin of this receptor is a man aged 18 to 35 who received the YFV17D yellow fever vaccine. Sequenced material: PBMCs, taken less than 25 days after the first yellow fever vaccination. J is TRBJ1-1 and V is TRBV3-1; D remains unclear. CDR3 DNA: TGTGCCAGCAGCCAAGATATACGGACAGCTTTCTTT. Translated, it gives CASSQDIRTAFF.